Listed below are T cell receptor beta chains from one sample, sequenced in a study of blood T cell repertoires in COVID-19. Sequenced by immunoSEQ multiplex PCR; TCRdb stores in-frame clones only, minus some. The repertoire holds about 230,000 clones, over 80% seen once, with under 30% in the top ten. The sample consisted of peripheral blood. The receptors were sampled from a man aged 40-49 years with acute or convalescent COVID-19. CDR3s include the opening cysteine and the closing phenylalanine or tryptophan. A D gene is named only where the DNA matches it firmly. Expanded clones get a size class; other rows say once, few or many, or leave the size out.

j_call | v_call | clone_size | d_call | cdr3_aa | cdr3_nt
TRBJ2-3 | TRBV18 | - | - | CASSLSWDTTDTQYF | TGTGCCAGCTCACTTTCCTGGGACACCACAGATACGCAGTATTTT
TRBJ1-2 | TRBV19 | - | - | CASSIDSYGYTF | TGTGCCAGTAGTATCGACAGTTATGGCTACACCTTC
TRBJ1-6 | TRBV30 | once | - | CAWSLGGAGSPLHF | TGTGCCTGGAGTCTCGGGGGGGCCGGTTCACCCCTCCACTTT
TRBJ1-6 | TRBV6-1 | - | - | CASSEWSRVSPLHF | TGTGCCAGCAGTGAATGGTCTCGGGTTTCACCCCTCCACTTT
TRBJ2-1 | TRBV7-9 | - | TRBD1 | CASSSTGQGDEQFF | TGTGCCAGCAGCTCCACGGGACAGGGGGATGAGCAGTTCTTC
TRBJ2-5 | TRBV5-1 | - | - | CASSGSNGETQYF | TGCGCCAGCAGCGGTTCCAACGGGGAGACCCAGTACTTC
TRBJ1-1 | TRBV6-1 | few | - | CASSETGTLTEAFF | TGTGCCAGCAGTGAAACCGGGACACTCACTGAAGCTTTCTTT
TRBJ2-6 | TRBV7-2 | - | - | CASSLVGGSNVLTF | TGTGCCAGCAGCTTAGTAGGGGGATCCAACGTCCTGACTTTC
TRBJ1-1 | TRBV19 | - | - | CASSQTVNTEAFF | TGTGCCAGTAGTCAAACAGTGAACACTGAAGCTTTCTTT
TRBJ2-3 | TRBV2 | - | - | CASSKDRSTDTQYF | TGTGCCAGCAGTAAAGACAGAAGCACAGATACGCAGTATTTT
TRBJ1-1 | TRBV12-5 | - | - | CASGSGQGGKAFF | -
TRBJ2-5 | TRBV2 | - | - | CASSLRGGRETQYF | TGTGCCAGCAGCCTCAGGGGCGGACGGGAGACCCAGTACTTC
TRBJ2-7 | TRBV19 | - | - | CASSIGETYEQYF | TGTGCCAGTAGTATCGGGGAAACCTACGAGCAGTACTTC
TRBJ2-7 | TRBV6-1 | - | TRBD2 | CASSKAGARYEQYF | TGTGCCAGCAGTAAAGCGGGAGCTCGCTACGAGCAGTACTTC
TRBJ2-5 | TRBV19 | few | TRBD1 | CASSIGTDQETQYF | TGTGCCAGTAGTATTGGGACAGACCAAGAGACCCAGTACTTC
TRBJ2-1 | TRBV2 | many | TRBD2 | CASSEPTSGDEQFF | TGTGCCAGCAGTGAGCCGACTAGCGGGGATGAGCAGTTCTTC
TRBJ1-2 | TRBV2 | - | - | CASKGGASYGYTF | TGTGCCAGCAAAGGTGGGGCGAGCTATGGCTACACCTTC
TRBJ2-3 | TRBV5-1 | - | TRBD1 | CASSLEGGQGTDTQYF | TGCGCCAGCAGCCTGGAGGGGGGACAGGGCACAGATACGCAGTATTTT
TRBJ2-7 | TRBV11-2 | - | TRBD1 | CASSLGQGAGEQYF | TGTGCCAGCAGCTTAGGGCAGGGGGCAGGCGAGCAGTACTTC
TRBJ2-1 | TRBV29-1 | - | TRBD2 | CSVEDGGTSRFEQFF | TGCAGCGTTGAAGATGGGGGGACTAGCCGATTTGAGCAGTTCTTC
TRBJ1-3 | TRBV5-6 | - | - | CASSRWGGGNTIYF | TGTGCCAGCAGCCGGTGGGGGGGTGGAAACACCATATATTTT
TRBJ2-3 | TRBV10-3 | - | TRBD2 | CAISKTSGSTDTQYF | TGTGCCATCAGCAAGACTAGCGGTAGCACAGATACGCAGTATTTT
TRBJ2-7 | TRBV18 | few | - | CASSPQRSYEQYF | TGTGCCAGCTCACCCCAGCGATCCTACGAGCAGTACTTC
TRBJ1-1 | TRBV28 | - | - | CASSSPRRSTEAFF | TGTGCCAGCAGTTCTCCACGGAGGAGCACTGAAGCTTTCTTT
TRBJ2-7 | TRBV19 | - | - | CASSRERNYEQYF | TGTGCCAGCTCTCGAGAGCGTAACTACGAGCAGTACTTC
TRBJ2-1 | TRBV6-5 | - | TRBD2 | CASSRRESYNEQFF | TGTGCCAGCAGCCGGCGGGAGTCCTACAATGAGCAGTTCTTC
TRBJ1-3 | TRBV6-5 | - | - | CASSRGTLDGNTIYF | TGTGCCAGCAGCCGGGGGACCCTAGACGGAAACACCATATATTTT
TRBJ2-5 | TRBV11-2 | - | - | CASSPTMQETQYF | TGTGCCAGCAGCCCCACTATGCAAGAGACCCAGTACTTC
TRBJ1-1 | TRBV3-1/TRBV3-2 | - | - | CASSQALNTEAFF | TGTGCCAGCAGCCAGGCCTTGAACACTGAAGCTTTCTTT
TRBJ1-2 | TRBV19 | - | - | CASSFPDRNYGYTF | TGTGCCAGTAGTTTTCCAGACAGGAACTATGGCTACACCTTC
TRBJ2-1 | TRBV5-1 | - | TRBD2 | CASSLSGSHEQFF | TGCGCCAGCAGCTTGAGCGGGAGCCATGAGCAGTTCTTC
TRBJ2-3 | TRBV11-2 | - | TRBD2 | CASSPSGREWTDTQYF | TGTGCCAGCAGCCCTAGTGGGCGGGAGTGGACAGATACGCAGTATTTT
TRBJ1-2 | TRBV11-2 | once | - | CASSPSPPGPSNYGYTF | TGTGCCAGCAGCCCTTCCCCCCCTGGCCCTTCTAACTATGGCTACACCTTC
TRBJ2-1 | TRBV7-8 | - | TRBD2 | CASSPYRLAGYNEQFF | TGTGCCAGCAGCCCCTATAGGCTAGCGGGGTACAATGAGCAGTTCTTC
TRBJ2-6 | TRBV4-3 | - | TRBD1 | CASSQETGQGAAGANVLTF | TGCGCCAGCAGCCAGGAAACAGGACAGGGGGCGGCTGGGGCCAACGTCCTGACTTTC
TRBJ2-1 | TRBV4-3 | - | TRBD2 | CASSQGWGTSGEQFF | TGCGCCAGCAGCCAAGGGTGGGGGACTAGCGGTGAGCAGTTCTTC
TRBJ2-1 | TRBV6-2/TRBV6-3 | - | - | CASSGRLLSYNEQFF | TGTGCCAGCAGTGGCAGGTTGCTCTCCTACAATGAGCAGTTCTTC
TRBJ2-5 | TRBV2 | - | TRBD2 | CASTPGLAGPGGVGGETQYF | TGTGCCAGCACCCCGGGACTAGCGGGGCCAGGTGGAGTTGGAGGAGAGACCCAGTACTTC
TRBJ2-5 | TRBV30 | - | - | CAWRYRVGETQYF | TGTGCCTGGAGATACAGGGTAGGGGAGACCCAGTACTTC
TRBJ1-3 | TRBV15 | - | TRBD1 | CATSPQGEEDTIYF | TGTGCCACCAGCCCTCAGGGGGAGGAGGACACCATATATTTT
TRBJ1-1 | TRBV11-3 | - | - | CASSFQTDTRAFF | TGTGCCAGCAGCTTCCAGACCGACACCCGAGCTTTCTTT
TRBJ1-2 | TRBV30 | many | TRBD1 | CACGSLQGRTNYGYTF | TGTGCCTGCGGTTCCCTACAGGGGAGGACGAACTATGGCTACACCTTC
TRBJ2-5 | TRBV30 | - | TRBD1 | CAWSEGQGRVETQYF | TGTGCCTGGAGTGAGGGACAGGGTCGTGTGGAGACCCAGTACTTC
TRBJ2-1 | TRBV15 | - | TRBD1 | CATSRSRQGAAEQFF | TGTGCCACCAGCAGATCCAGACAGGGGGCAGCTGAGCAGTTCTTC
TRBJ1-1 | TRBV4-1 | - | TRBD1 | CASSHGQGATTEAFF | TGCGCCAGCAGCCACGGACAGGGGGCGACCACTGAAGCTTTCTTT
TRBJ2-6 | TRBV19 | - | - | CASSMRLPSGANVLTF | TGTGCCAGTAGTATGCGGCTCCCCTCTGGGGCCAACGTCCTGACTTTC
TRBJ2-2 | TRBV19 | once | - | CASSISVNTGELFF | TGTGCCAGTAGTATCTCAGTGAACACCGGGGAGCTGTTTTTT
TRBJ1-1 | TRBV27 | - | TRBD1 | CASRLRDRGLEAFF | TGTGCCAGCAGGCTAAGGGACAGAGGGTTAGAAGCTTTCTTT
TRBJ2-5 | TRBV7-9 | - | TRBD1 | CASNGQGETQYF | TGTGCCAGCAACGGACAGGGAGAGACCCAGTACTTC
TRBJ1-3 | TRBV19 | few | - | CASRTGLRFKSSGNTIYF | TGTGCCAGTAGGACGGGACTGCGATTCAAGAGCTCTGGAAACACCATATATTTT
TRBJ2-3 | TRBV5-1 | - | TRBD2 | CASSPLPIEAGGHSDTQYF | TGCGCCAGCAGCCCCCTTCCGATCGAGGCGGGAGGGCATTCAGATACGCAGTATTTT